The source of this T cell receptor (beta chain) is a study of T cell responses to AZD1222 COVID-19 vaccine. Sequenced by immunoSEQ multiplex PCR; TCRdb stores in-frame clones only, minus some. The sample consists of 90,000 to 130,000 clones, about 90% of them appearing once. The starting material was peripheral blood, obtained on day 0 of AZD1222 vaccination. The TCR was taken from an adult in good health.

CDR3 nucleotide sequence: TGTGCCAGCACCCCCACAGGTAGCGGGGGGTTGTACGAGCAGTACTTC. Its translation: CASTPTGSGGLYEQYF. V is TRBV6-6 and J is TRBJ2-7, with 10 bases matching TRBD2. Trimming took 7 bases from V and 4 from J; bases not matched to a gene: 13. This CDR3 has 16 amino acids. CDR1 MNHNY and CDR2 SVGAGI come from the germline V gene (reference sequence).